The 25 T cell receptor beta chains listed next were all sequenced from one sample in a study of T cell repertoires in cytomegalovirus infection. For these receptors, no antigen is known. Each CDR3 protein is one row after TCRdb ran MiXCR on the reads. The sample has 80,000 to 95,000 distinct CDR3 sequences; roughly 29% are singletons. The sample in question was CD8+ T cells from cultured PBMCs, obtained from culture after CMV antigen stimulation. The receptor source for this set is a human donor in good health (CMV status not recorded). Some clones in this sample may be carry-over from other donors' samples.

This clonotype was recorded at least ten times. The chain has TRBV27 and TRBJ1-2; D possibly corresponds to TRBD1 (5 bases). From germline, CDR1 is MNHEY and CDR2 SMNVEV (reference sequence). CDR3 size: 13 residues. The ends were cut back, 4 bases at V and 4 bases at J, with 10 bases in the middle. CDR3: CASSSTARYGYTF. CDR3 bases: TGTGCCAGCAGTTCGACAGCTCGCTATGGCTACACCTTC.

V and J are TRBV19 and TRBJ2-7; D gene unclear. The germline CDR1 and CDR2 sequences are LNHDA and SQIVND (reference sequence). Between the trimmed V and J ends, which lost 5 bases and 2 bases, there was a span of 13 bases. The CDR3 covers 14 residues. This CDR3 reads CASSSSPGTYEQYF. CDR3 bases: TGTGCCAGTAGTTCCTCACCGGGCACCTACGAGCAGTACTTC.

In its sample, this clonotype was seen a few times. V usage is TRBV6-5 and J usage is TRBJ1-3; unclear D gene. The CDR3 spans 17 residues. Germline V gene sequence: CDR1 MNHEY, CDR2 SVGAGI. V lost 0 bases and J 0 bases, leaving 12 bases between the germline ends. This CDR3 reads CASSYSMGSGSGNTIYF. The CDR3 nucleotides are TGTGCCAGCAGTTACTCGATGGGGTCCGGCTCTGGAAACACCATATATTTT.

This chain uses TRBV3-1 with TRBJ1-6; TRBD1 is a possible D gene (5 bases). Looked up from germline, CDR1 is LGHDT and CDR2 is YNNKEL (reference sequence). The ends were cut back, 0 bases at V and 8 bases at J, with 11 bases in the middle. The CDR3 consists of 15 residues. The CDR3 DNA sequence: TGTGCCAGCAGCCAAGATGGGGCCGATTATTCACCCCTCCACTTT. It specifies CASSQDGADYSPLHF. The full variable domain, with the rest looked up from reference TRBV3-1 and TRBJ1-6, is DTAVSQTPKYLVTQMGNDKSIKCEQNLGHDTMYWYKQDSKKFLKIMFSYNNKELIINETVPNRFSPKSPDKAHLNLHINSLELGDSAVYFCASSQDGADYSPLHFGNGTRLTVT.

This clonotype was detected a few times. The chain combines TRBV7-9 with TRBJ1-1, with D unclear. The CDR3 has 11 residues. Germline values: CDR1 SEHNR, CDR2 FQNEAQ (reference sequence). V was pared by 8 bases and J by 0 bases, with 4 bases between. Here the CDR3 reads CASEMNTEAFF. The CDR3, as DNA: TGTGCCAGCGAGATGAACACTGAAGCTTTCTTT.

This rearrangement joins TRBV6-6 to TRBJ2-3; 7 bases are shared with TRBD2. This CDR3 is built from 13 residues. The V and J ends lost 8 bases and 2 bases, in that order; junction bases with no gene match: 4. Germline CDR1 MNHNY, CDR2 SVGAGI (reference sequence). The CDR3 is CASLRGNTDTQYF. The DNA for the CDR3 is TGTGCCAGCTTGCGGGGGAACACAGATACGCAGTATTTT.

CDR3 coding DNA: TGTGCCAGCAGGGGAGGGATCGATATCGAGCAGTACTTC. Translating it yields CASRGGIDIEQYF. The chain carries TRBV6-6 and TRBJ2-7; 7 bases fit TRBD2. CDR3 length: 13 residues. Trimming cost V 6 bases and J 6 bases; bases outside gene matches: 8. The germline V gene has CDR1 MNHNY and CDR2 SVGAGI (reference sequence).

The rearrangement joins TRBV25-1 to TRBJ2-1, with D possibly TRBD2 on 5 matching bases. V gave up 3 bases and J gave up 9 bases, with 18 bases separating them. Germline V CDR1 and CDR2: MGHDK, SYGVNS. The CDR3 extends over 15 amino acids. The CDR3 sequence: CASSDRLLRDTEQFF. CDR3 coding DNA: TGTGCCAGCAGTGATCGGCTCCTCCGGGATACTGAGCAGTTCTTC.

The chain employs TRBV9 and TRBJ2-1, with 9 nucleotides matching TRBD2. Germline CDR1 is SGDLS and CDR2 is YYNGEE. J gave up 3 bases and V 3 bases, and 7 bases lay outside the gene matches. CDR3 length equals 16 residues. CDR3 bases: TGTGCCAGCAGCGCCAAAGCGGGGGGATTCTACAATGAGCAGTTCTTC. It is translated as CASSAKAGGFYNEQFF.

The gene calls are TRBV6-1 and TRBJ2-6; possible D gene TRBD2, 6 bases. V lost 6 bases and J lost 0, with 21 bases in between. CDR3 length: 19 residues. Germline-derived CDR1 and CDR2 are MNHNS and SASEGT. The DNA for the CDR3 is TGTGCCAGCAGCTACGAACCGGGACTTTCTAGCTCTGGGGCCAACGTCCTGACTTTC. The encoded protein is CASSYEPGLSSSGANVLTF.

The V gene is TRBV4-1, the J gene TRBJ2-4; D remains ambiguous. Deletions cut 1 base from V and 4 bases from J, with 11 bases between. The CDR3 contains 15 residues. The germline CDR1 and CDR2 sequences are MGHRA and YSYEKL. The CDR3 coding sequence is TGCGCCAGCAGCCAAGTAAATCTGGGTAAAAACATTCAGTACTTC. This codes for CASSQVNLGKNIQYF.

CDR3 nucleotide sequence: TGTGCCAGCAGTCAGATCGACAGGCCCTCCTACAATGAGCAGTTCTTC. It is translated as CASSQIDRPSYNEQFF. V usage is TRBV6-6 and J usage is TRBJ2-1, with a tentative D call TRBD1 (6 bases). The CDR3 has 16 amino acids. Germline CDR1 reads MNHNY; CDR2 reads SVGAGI (reference sequence). V was pared by 5 bases and J by 0 bases, with 14 bases between.

This sequence joins TRBV11-2 and TRBJ1-5; D call uncertain. CDR3 length: 13 amino acids. Germline values: CDR1 SGHAT, CDR2 FQNNGV. The V gene lost 2 bases and the J gene lost 6 bases, with 8 bases spanning the gap. Here the CDR3 reads CASSLYAGQPQHF. CDR3 bases: TGTGCCAGCAGCTTATACGCTGGTCAGCCCCAGCATTTT.

This clonotype was picked up many times. CDR3 sequence reads: CASSLGLSTDTQYF. The CDR3 DNA is TGTGCCAGCAGTTTGGGTTTGAGCACAGATACGCAGTATTTT. The chain is built from TRBV27 and TRBJ2-3; D gene uncertain. Germline CDR1 is MNHEY and CDR2 is SMNVEV (reference sequence). The ends were cut back, 3 bases at V and 0 bases at J, with 7 bases in the middle. The CDR3 contains 14 residues.

The genes are TRBV19 and TRBJ2-1, with D unclear. CDR1 and CDR2 from the germline V gene are LNHDA and SQIVND (reference sequence). This CDR3 has 14 residues. V lost 4 bases to trimming and J lost 0 bases, with 7 bases between them. The CDR3 bases are TGTGCCAGTAGTAGCTCGAGCTCCTACAATGAGCAGTTCTTC. It yields the protein CASSSSSSYNEQFF.

The chain uses TRBV7-6 and TRBJ2-2; D remains unclear. The V end was cut by 5 bases, the J end by 4 bases, with 5 bases between. The germline CDR1 and CDR2 sequences are SGHVS and FNYEAQ. The CDR3 contains 12 residues. The CDR3 spells CASSPFTGELFF. The CDR3 nucleotides are TGTGCCAGCAGCCCATTCACCGGGGAGCTGTTTTTT.

V and J are TRBV19 and TRBJ1-2; D gene ambiguous. CDR1 and CDR2 from the germline V gene are LNHDA and SQIVND (reference sequence). CDR3 length: 13 amino acids. V lost 5 bases, J lost 3 bases, and 10 bases lay in between. CDR3 nucleotides: TGTGCCAGTAGTTCCCGGAGCTACTATGGCTACACCTTC. Amino acid sequence: CASSSRSYYGYTF.

This chain uses TRBV3-1 with TRBJ2-1; a weak D match, TRBD1 (5 bases). Germline CDR1 LGHDT, CDR2 YNNKEL (reference sequence). Trimming left V 2 bases short and J 10 bases short, with 6 bases between. The CDR3 covers 11 residues. The DNA of the CDR3 is TGTGCCAGCAGCCAACGACAGGAGCAGTTCTTC. Translated: CASSQRQEQFF.

This clonotype was recorded at least ten times. The chain employs TRBV5-6 and TRBJ2-3, with 12 bases identical to TRBD2. V lost 4 bases to trimming and J lost 3 bases; unmatched junction nucleotides: 6. Germline lookup yields CDR1 SGHDT and CDR2 YYEEEE. The CDR3 consists of 16 residues. DNA for the CDR3: TGTGCCAGCAGCCCTACTAGCGGGGGGATAACAGATACGCAGTATTTT. Its translation: CASSPTSGGITDTQYF. Together with reference TRBV5-6 and TRBJ2-3, the CDR3 gives the full variable domain: DAGVTQSPTHLIKTRGQQVTLRCSPKSGHDTVSWYQQALGQGPQFIFQYYEEEERQRGNFPDRFSGHQFPNYSSELNVNALLLGDSALYLCASSPTSGGITDTQYFGPGTRLTVL.

Many counts were recorded for this clonotype. This chain uses TRBV19 with TRBJ1-1; the D is unclear. The ends were cut back, 3 bases at V and 0 bases at J, with 5 bases in the middle. Germline CDR1 and CDR2: LNHDA and SQIVND (reference sequence). The CDR3 loop spans 13 amino acids. As DNA, the CDR3 is TGTGCCAGTAGTATCGCCATGAACACTGAAGCTTTCTTT. Its translation: CASSIAMNTEAFF. Drawing the rest from reference TRBV19 and TRBJ1-1, the complete variable domain is DGGITQSPKYLFRKEGQNVTLSCEQNLNHDAMYWYRQDPGQGLRLIYYSQIVNDFQKGDIAEGYSVSREKKESFPLTVTSAQKNPTAFYLCASSIAMNTEAFFGQGTRLTVV.

V usage is TRBV5-1 and J usage is TRBJ1-2; 8 bases are shared with TRBD1. With 0 bases clipped from V and 1 base from J, the junction kept 2 bases outside the gene matches. Germline V gene data show CDR1 as SGHRS and CDR2 as YFSETQ. The CDR3 has 15 residues. The CDR3 spells CASSLDGQGNYGYTF. CDR3 DNA: TGCGCCAGCAGCTTGGATGGACAGGGTAACTATGGCTACACCTTC.

This clonotype has at least ten counts. This sequence joins TRBV9 and TRBJ2-3, with D uncertain. The CDR3 loop spans 13 amino acids. V gave up 0 bases and J gave up 6 bases, with 8 bases separating them. The germline gives CDR1 SGDLS, CDR2 YYNGEE. This CDR3 reads CASSVEVPDTQYF. The CDR3 DNA reads TGTGCCAGCAGCGTAGAGGTTCCGGATACGCAGTATTTT.

The rearrangement links TRBV9 to TRBJ1-2, with D unclear. This CDR3 contains 13 residues. V was trimmed by 2 bases and J by 5 bases, leaving 10 bases between them. Germline loops: CDR1 SGDLS, CDR2 YYNGEE. CDR3 DNA: TGTGCCAGCAGCGTCCATCCGCTTTATGGCTACACCTTC. Residues: CASSVHPLYGYTF.

This clonotype was picked up a small number of times. The V gene is TRBV19, the J gene TRBJ1-5; D is perhaps TRBD1 (5 bases). CDR1 is LNHDA and CDR2 is SQIVND in the germline V gene (reference sequence). The V gene lost 5 bases and the J gene lost 7 bases, with 15 bases spanning the gap. CDR3 length equals 14 residues. The CDR3 sequence is CASSLGTNLQPQHF. The CDR3 nucleotides read TGTGCCAGTAGTCTCGGGACTAATTTACAGCCCCAGCATTTT.

This clonotype occurred a few times. The V gene is TRBV7-9, the J gene TRBJ1-1; D possibly corresponds to TRBD1 (5 bases). Germline values: CDR1 SEHNR, CDR2 FQNEAQ (reference sequence). Trimming stripped 2 bases from V and 4 bases from J, with 23 bases between. This CDR3 comprises 18 residues. CDR3 bases: TGTGCCAGCAGCTTAAACGTCCCAGGTTCTCCAGGGAGCACTGAAGCTTTCTTT. Translated, it gives CASSLNVPGSPGSTEAFF.